These T cell receptor beta chains were read from a single sample in a study of T cell repertoires in ileal Crohn's disease. The assay was immunoSEQ multiplex PCR, and TCRdb's table has in-frame clones only and misses some. The data contain 15,000 to 20,000 clones, 76% of them singletons. The sequenced sample consisted of ileal tissue. The receptors derive from an adult with Crohn's disease. Both conserved end residues are part of each CDR3. A D gene is named only where the DNA matches it firmly. Some rows mark clone size as missing; the rest say once, few, many or name a class of expanded clone.

J: TRBJ1-4
V: TRBV5-1
D: NA
size: NA
CDR3: CASSPGRGTATNEKLFF
DNA: TGCGCCAGCAGCCCCGGTCGGGGAACTGCAACTAATGAAAAACTGTTTTTT

J: TRBJ2-7
V: TRBV4-2
D: TRBD2
size: NA
CDR3: CASSPMGLAGDFSYEQYF
DNA: TGTGCCAGCAGCCCGATGGGACTAGCGGGCGACTTCTCCTACGAGCAGTACTTC

J: TRBJ2-7
V: TRBV4-1
D: TRBD1
size: NA
CDR3: CASSQLDRDADEQYF
DNA: TGCGCCAGCAGCCAACTGGACAGGGACGCCGACGAGCAGTACTTC

J: TRBJ2-3
V: TRBV7-6
D: NA
size: NA
CDR3: CASSPWGDTQYF
DNA: TGTGCCAGCAGCCCCTGGGGAGATACGCAGTATTTT

J: TRBJ1-1
V: TRBV7-9
D: NA
size: NA
CDR3: CASSLDFGGGTEAFF
DNA: TGTGCCAGCAGCTTAGACTTTGGCGGGGGCACTGAAGCTTTCTTT

J: TRBJ2-3
V: TRBV7-4
D: NA
size: NA
CDR3: CASSSLRQGGLRTDTQYF
DNA: TGTGCCAGCAGCTCCCTACGGCAGGGGGGGTTACGCACAGATACGCAGTATTTT

J: TRBJ2-3
V: TRBV5-1
D: TRBD2
size: NA
CDR3: CASSLGPGLDTDTQYF
DNA: TGCGCCAGCAGCTTGGGGCCTGGACTAGACACAGATACGCAGTATTTT

J: TRBJ2-2
V: TRBV7-2
D: TRBD1
size: NA
CDR3: CASSLATGGNTGELFF
DNA: TGTGCCAGCAGCTTAGCGACAGGGGGTAACACCGGGGAGCTGTTTTTT

J: TRBJ1-4
V: TRBV10-1
D: TRBD1
size: medium-sized
CDR3: CASSESKAGGGANEKLFF
DNA: TGCGCCAGCAGTGAGTCGAAGGCAGGGGGCGGTGCTAATGAAAAACTGTTTTTT

J: TRBJ1-3
V: TRBV19
D: NA
size: NA
CDR3: CASSTDDSSGNTIYF
DNA: TGTGCCAGTAGTACCGATGACAGCTCTGGAAACACCATATATTTT

J: TRBJ1-2
V: TRBV19
D: NA
size: NA
CDR3: CASSGPSYGYTF
DNA: TGTGCCAGTTCCGGACCGAGCTATGGCTACACCTTC

J: TRBJ1-1
V: TRBV5-1
D: NA
size: NA
CDR3: CASSTGNTEAFF
DNA: TGCGCCAGCTCTACAGGGAACACTGAAGCTTTCTTT

J: TRBJ2-3
V: TRBV9
D: TRBD2
size: NA
CDR3: CASSSGLAGLRTDTQYF
DNA: TGTGCCAGCAGCTCGGGGCTAGCGGGGCTCCGCACAGATACGCAGTATTTT

J: TRBJ2-1
V: TRBV29-1
D: TRBD1
size: NA
CDR3: CSVEETGWSEQFF
DNA: TGCAGCGTTGAAGAGACAGGGTGGAGTGAGCAGTTCTTC

J: TRBJ2-7
V: TRBV28
D: NA
size: NA
CDR3: CASNGTPTYEQYF
DNA: TGTGCCAGCAACGGGACACCTACCTACGAGCAGTACTTC

J: TRBJ2-4
V: TRBV27
D: TRBD1
size: NA
CDR3: CASRRTGMGGNIQYF
DNA: TGTGCCAGCAGAAGGACAGGGATGGGGGGTAACATTCAGTACTTC

J: TRBJ1-4
V: TRBV19
D: NA
size: NA
CDR3: CASSPWDATNEKLFF
DNA: TGTGCCAGTAGTCCCTGGGATGCAACTAATGAAAAACTGTTTTTT

J: TRBJ2-7
V: TRBV14
D: TRBD1
size: few
CDR3: CASSQEGTGENEQYF
DNA: TGTGCCAGCAGCCAAGAAGGGACAGGGGAAAACGAGCAGTACTTC

J: TRBJ1-6
V: TRBV2
D: TRBD1
size: NA
CDR3: CATHLGQSKPLHF
DNA: TGTGCCACCCACCTGGGACAGTCAAAACCCCTCCACTTT

J: TRBJ1-1
V: TRBV7-9
D: TRBD1
size: NA
CDR3: CASSFRSDRVFQAFF
DNA: TGTGCCAGCAGCTTCAGGTCCGACAGGGTATTTCAAGCTTTCTTT

J: TRBJ2-1
V: TRBV13
D: TRBD2
size: NA
CDR3: CASSLRGVPYNEQFF
DNA: TGTGCCAGCAGCTTACGGGGGGTTCCCTACAATGAGCAGTTCTTC

J: TRBJ2-3
V: TRBV7-9
D: TRBD2
size: NA
CDR3: CASSLLAGRTDTQYF
DNA: TGTGCCAGCAGCCTCCTAGCGGGTCGCACAGATACGCAGTATTTT

J: TRBJ2-3
V: TRBV6-1
D: TRBD1
size: NA
CDR3: CASTSGQGTDTQYF
DNA: TGTGCCAGCACCAGCGGACAGGGGACAGATACGCAGTATTTT

J: TRBJ2-7
V: TRBV18
D: NA
size: NA
CDR3: CASSPPFGGGPYEQYF
DNA: TGTGCCAGCTCACCACCCTTTGGAGGGGGCCCCTACGAGCAGTACTTC

J: TRBJ2-1
V: TRBV5-1
D: NA
size: NA
CDR3: CASSTTPRGTYNEQFF
DNA: TGCGCCAGCAGCACCACCCCACGAGGGACCTACAATGAGCAGTTCTTC

J: TRBJ2-5
V: TRBV6-5
D: NA
size: NA
CDR3: CASSYQDMTQETQYF
DNA: TGTGCCAGCAGTTACCAGGACATGACCCAAGAGACCCAGTACTTC

J: TRBJ2-3
V: TRBV18
D: NA
size: NA
CDR3: CASSPPSIPDTQYF
DNA: TGTGCCAGCTCACCACCGTCGATTCCAGATACGCAGTATTTT

J: TRBJ1-1
V: TRBV14
D: NA
size: NA
CDR3: CASSRWEGTEAFF
DNA: TGTGCCAGCAGCCGATGGGAGGGCACTGAAGCTTTCTTT

J: TRBJ2-5
V: TRBV19
D: NA
size: NA
CDR3: CASTHGTGAETQYF
DNA: TGTGCCAGTACCCATGGGACGGGGGCAGAGACCCAGTACTTC

J: TRBJ2-6
V: TRBV6-1
D: NA
size: NA
CDR3: CATLRGAGANVLTF
DNA: TGTGCCACACTAAGGGGGGCGGGGGCCAACGTCCTGACTTTC

J: TRBJ2-1
V: TRBV6-4
D: TRBD2
size: NA
CDR3: CASSGTSGSDEQFF
DNA: TGTGCCAGCAGTGGGACTAGCGGGAGTGATGAGCAGTTCTTC

J: TRBJ2-7
V: TRBV27
D: NA
size: few
CDR3: CASSRTPSYEQYF
DNA: TGTGCCAGCAGTCGGACACCCTCCTACGAGCAGTACTTC